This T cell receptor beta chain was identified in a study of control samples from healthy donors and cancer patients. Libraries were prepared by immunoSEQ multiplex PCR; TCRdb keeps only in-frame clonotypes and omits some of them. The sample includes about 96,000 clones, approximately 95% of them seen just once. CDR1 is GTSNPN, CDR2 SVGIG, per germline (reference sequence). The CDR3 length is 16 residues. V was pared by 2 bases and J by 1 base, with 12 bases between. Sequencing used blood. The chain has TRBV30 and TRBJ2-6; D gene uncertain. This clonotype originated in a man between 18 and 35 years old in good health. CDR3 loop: CAWSRAGPSGANVLTF. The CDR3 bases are TGTGCCTGGAGTCGGGCAGGCCCATCTGGGGCCAACGTCCTGACTTTC.